The clone carrying this TCR beta chain was picked up a small number of times. The data were taken from a study of T-cell memory formation after mild COVID-19. Employing constant-segment primers, 5'RACE generated TCR alpha and TCR beta cDNA libraries bearing sample barcodes and UMIs. Each CDR3 protein is one row after TCRdb ran MiXCR on the 5' RACE reads. This repertoire shows over 95,000 distinct CDR3 sequences, 22% found once; its top ten account for about 38%. Trimming left V 11 bases short and J 1 base short, with 11 bases between. The CDR3 sequence is 13 residues long. Germline loops: CDR1 SGHAT, CDR2 FQNNGV.

Input material: PBMCs or a T cell subset sorted from them (not recorded which). The genes are TRBV11-2 and TRBJ2-2, with D tentatively TRBD1 or TRBD2 (5 bases each). The receptor was isolated from a young man who had mild COVID-19 (a few samples of this study predate the infection). Cell type and time point are not known. CDR3 sequence reads: CALGPLNTGELFF. The CDR3 nucleotides read TGTGCCCTGGGACCACTGAACACCGGGGAGCTGTTTTTT.